The clone carrying this T cell receptor (beta chain) came up many times. Its target is not known. This CDR3 is built from 15 residues. Germline loops: CDR1 MNHEY, CDR2 SVGAGI. V was pared by 2 bases and J by 5 bases, with 15 bases between. The data were taken from a study of T cell repertoires in cytomegalovirus infection. Study results and caveats: HLA-C-restricted CMV clonotypes gave the most frequent clonotype in two of eight donors.

TCRdb itself ran the reads through MiXCR, one entry per CDR3 protein. In the table there are more than 500,000 distinct CDR3 sequences, more than 15% of which are singletons. The V gene is TRBV6-5, the J gene TRBJ1-2; D is ambiguous. Input material: CD8+ T cells from PBMCs. The TCR sequence derives from a human donor in good health (CMV status not recorded). Some clones in this sample may be carry-over from other donors' samples. CDR3 loop: CASSYLSGSSYGYTF. The CDR3, as DNA: TGTGCCAGCAGTTACCTATCTGGCAGTAGTTATGGCTACACCTTC.